The T cell receptor (beta chain) described here comes from a study of blood T cell repertoires in COVID-19. Study-wide background: The analysed material was cDNA or gDNA that came from T cells, B-cell-depleted T cells, or PBMCs.

Germline CDR1 SEHNR, CDR2 FQNEAQ (reference sequence). The CDR3 totals 15 residues. V was pared by 8 bases and J by 5 bases, with 13 bases of the junction left unmatched. Participant age was about 18 to 100 years, and participants resided in fewer than 30 US areas. Clones were sequenced by immunoSEQ multiplex PCR, and TCRdb holds only the in-frame ones, with some missing. The table lists about 230,000 clones, 89% of them singletons. The origin of this receptor is a woman aged 25 to 39 with acute COVID-19. The sample consisted of PBMCs or T cells enriched from blood (not recorded which). The chain is built from TRBV7-9 and TRBJ1-1, with 8 nucleotides matching TRBD1. For the CDR3, the DNA is TGTGCCAGCTTCAAAGCGTCAGGGGGCGCGACTGAAGCTTTCTTT. It yields the protein CASFKASGGATEAFF.